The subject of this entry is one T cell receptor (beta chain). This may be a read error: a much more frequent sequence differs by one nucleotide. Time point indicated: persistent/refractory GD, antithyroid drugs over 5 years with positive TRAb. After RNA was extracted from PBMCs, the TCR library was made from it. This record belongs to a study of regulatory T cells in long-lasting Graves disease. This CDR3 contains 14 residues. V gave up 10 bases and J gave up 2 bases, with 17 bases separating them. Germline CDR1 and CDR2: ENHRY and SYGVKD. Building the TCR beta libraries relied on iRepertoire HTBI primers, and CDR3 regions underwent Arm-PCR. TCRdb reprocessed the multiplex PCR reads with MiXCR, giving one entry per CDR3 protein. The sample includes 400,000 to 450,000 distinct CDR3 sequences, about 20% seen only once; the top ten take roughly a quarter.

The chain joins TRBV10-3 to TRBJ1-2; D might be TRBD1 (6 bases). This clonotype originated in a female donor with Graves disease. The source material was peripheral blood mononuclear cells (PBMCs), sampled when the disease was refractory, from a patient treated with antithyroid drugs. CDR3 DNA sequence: TGTGCCACCGTGATGGCAGGGGTGAACTATGGCTACACCTTC. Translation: CATVMAGVNYGYTF.